This TCR beta chain was sequenced in a study of OX40 agonist ivuxolimab in advanced cancers. Measured with immunoSEQ multiplex PCR; TCRdb has only the in-frame clones, and not every one. Among some 58,000 clones, 91% were seen once, and the ten largest hold around 2%. The CDR3 has 11 residues. V shed 8 bases and J 4 bases; nucleotides not matched to a gene: 1. Germline V gene data show CDR1 as MDHEN and CDR2 as SYDVKM. The origin of this receptor is an adult with an advanced solid tumor such as melanoma, head and neck, liver or kidney cancer. Sample: CD4+ or CD8+ T cells sorted from blood, taken in a trial of the OX40 agonist ivuxolimab. V is TRBV28 and J is TRBJ2-5, with 7 bases aligning to TRBD2. The CDR3 nucleotides are TGTGCCAGCGGGGGGGGAGAGACCCAGTACTTC. Translating gives CASGGGETQYF.